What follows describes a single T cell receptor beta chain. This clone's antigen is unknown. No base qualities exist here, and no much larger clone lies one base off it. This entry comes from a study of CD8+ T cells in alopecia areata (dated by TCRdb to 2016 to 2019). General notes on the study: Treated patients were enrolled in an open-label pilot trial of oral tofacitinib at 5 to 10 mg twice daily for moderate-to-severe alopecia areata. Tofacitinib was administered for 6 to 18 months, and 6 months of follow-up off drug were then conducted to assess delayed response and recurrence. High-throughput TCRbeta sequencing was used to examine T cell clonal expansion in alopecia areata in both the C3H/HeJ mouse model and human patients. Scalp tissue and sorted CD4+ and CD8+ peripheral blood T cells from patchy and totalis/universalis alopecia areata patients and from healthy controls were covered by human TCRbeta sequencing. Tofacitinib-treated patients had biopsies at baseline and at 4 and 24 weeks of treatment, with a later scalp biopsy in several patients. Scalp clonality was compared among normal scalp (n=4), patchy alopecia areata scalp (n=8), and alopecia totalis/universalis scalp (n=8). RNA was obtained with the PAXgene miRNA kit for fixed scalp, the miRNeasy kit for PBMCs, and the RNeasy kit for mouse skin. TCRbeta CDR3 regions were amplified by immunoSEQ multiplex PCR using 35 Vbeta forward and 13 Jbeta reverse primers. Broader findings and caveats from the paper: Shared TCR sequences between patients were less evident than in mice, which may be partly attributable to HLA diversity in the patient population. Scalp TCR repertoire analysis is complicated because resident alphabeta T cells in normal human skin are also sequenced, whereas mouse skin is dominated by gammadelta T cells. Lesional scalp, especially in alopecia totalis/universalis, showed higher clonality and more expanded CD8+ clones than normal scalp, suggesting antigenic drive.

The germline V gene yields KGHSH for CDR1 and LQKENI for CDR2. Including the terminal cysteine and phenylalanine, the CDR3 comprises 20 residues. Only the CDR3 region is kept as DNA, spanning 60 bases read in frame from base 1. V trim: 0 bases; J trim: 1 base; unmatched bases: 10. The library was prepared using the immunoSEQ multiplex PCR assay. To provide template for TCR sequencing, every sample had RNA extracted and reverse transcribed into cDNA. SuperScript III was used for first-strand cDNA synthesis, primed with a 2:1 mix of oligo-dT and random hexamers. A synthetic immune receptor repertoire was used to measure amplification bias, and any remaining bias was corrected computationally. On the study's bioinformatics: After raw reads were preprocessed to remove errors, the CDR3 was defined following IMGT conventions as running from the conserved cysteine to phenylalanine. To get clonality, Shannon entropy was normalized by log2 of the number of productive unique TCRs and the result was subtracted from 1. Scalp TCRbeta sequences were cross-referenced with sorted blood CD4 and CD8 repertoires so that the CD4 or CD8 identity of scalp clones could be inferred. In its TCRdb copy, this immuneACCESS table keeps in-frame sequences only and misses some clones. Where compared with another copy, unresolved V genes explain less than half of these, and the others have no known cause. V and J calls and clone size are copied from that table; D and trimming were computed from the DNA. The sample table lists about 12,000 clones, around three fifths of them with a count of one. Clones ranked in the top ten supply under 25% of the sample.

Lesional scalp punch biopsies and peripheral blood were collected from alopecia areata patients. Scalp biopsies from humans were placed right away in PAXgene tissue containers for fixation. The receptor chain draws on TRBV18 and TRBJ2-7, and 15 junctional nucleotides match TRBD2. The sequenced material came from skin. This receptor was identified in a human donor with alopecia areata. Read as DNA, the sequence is TGTGCCAGCTCACCACCGAGTCGGACTAGCGGGAGGGCCGGGTCCTACGAGCAGTACTTC. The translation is CASSPPSRTSGRAGSYEQYF.